The rows below give T cell receptor beta chains drawn from one sample of a study of metastatic and nonmetastatic thyroid tumors. With MiXCR, TCRdb called clones anew from the PCR reads. The sample holds 35,000 to 55,000 clones; about 22% are singletons and the top ten take about 3.5%. The sample taken for sequencing was blood. These TCRs come from a male donor with papillary thyroid cancer or a benign thyroid nodule (not recorded which). Some clones in this sample may be carry-over from other donors' samples. Both conserved end residues are part of each CDR3. A D gene is named only where the DNA matches it firmly. Expanded clones are given a class, and other clones once, few, many or no size at all.

v_call	clone_size	d_call	j_call	cdr3_aa	cdr3_nt
TRBV19	many	-	TRBJ1-3	CAGRDPLTGSGNTIYF	TGTGCCGGTAGAGACCCCCTGACAGGCTCTGGAAACACCATATATTTT
TRBV27	many	-	TRBJ2-2	CASSLMDNTGELFF	TGTGCCAGCAGTTTAATGGATAACACCGGGGAGCTGTTTTTT
TRBV7-6	few	-	TRBJ2-7	CASSLGVQKQYF	TGTGCCAGCAGCTTAGGTGTACAGAAGCAGTACTTC
TRBV2	many	-	TRBJ2-3	CASSPGGSTDTQYF	TGTGCCAGCAGTCCCGGAGGGAGCACAGATACGCAGTATTTT
TRBV12-3/TRBV12-4	few	-	TRBJ1-1	CASSFRGSAFF	TGTGCCAGCAGTTTCAGGGGAAGCGCTTTCTTT
TRBV6-5	many	TRBD2	TRBJ2-2	CASSYGTSSSGELFF	TGTGCCAGCAGTTACGGGACTAGCTCTTCCGGGGAGCTGTTTTTT
TRBV20-1	once	-	TRBJ2-7	CSALNREPYEQYF	TGCAGTGCTTTAAACCGGGAGCCCTACGAGCAGTACTTC
TRBV30	-	-	TRBJ2-7	CAWSDRVLWVF	TGTGCCTGGAGTGATCGAGTACTCTGGGTTTTC
TRBV19	-	TRBD1	TRBJ1-2	CASSSSGTAYGYTF	TGTGCCAGTAGTTCGTCCGGGACAGCCTATGGCTACACCTTC
TRBV3-1	many	TRBD1	TRBJ2-6	CASSHHQGAGANVLTF	TGTGCCAGCAGCCATCACCAGGGGGCTGGGGCCAACGTCCTGACTTTC
TRBV3-1	many	-	TRBJ1-1	CASSQEGVGGKANTEAFF	TGTGCCAGCAGCCAAGAGGGGGTAGGCGGGAAAGCCAACACTGAAGCTTTCTTT
TRBV25-1	few	-	TRBJ1-4	CASSPFQGTNEKLFF	TGTGCCAGCAGTCCTTTCCAGGGAACTAATGAAAAACTGTTTTTT
TRBV18	many	-	TRBJ2-3	CASSARTNSADTQYF	TGTGCCAGCTCAGCCCGGACTAATTCGGCAGATACGCAGTATTTT
TRBV11-2	-	-	TRBJ2-2	CASSFRGVANTGELFF	TGTGCCAGCAGCTTTAGGGGAGTCGCGAACACCGGGGAGCTGTTTTTT
TRBV19	few	-	TRBJ2-2	CASITGSLFTGELFF	TGTGCCAGTATTACAGGTTCTTTGTTCACCGGGGAGCTGTTTTTT
TRBV6-2/TRBV6-3	few	TRBD1	TRBJ2-7	CASSYSLPVDRGGEQYF	TGTGCCAGTAGTTACTCCCTTCCCGTGGACAGGGGGGGCGAGCAGTACTTC
TRBV28	many	TRBD2	TRBJ2-1	CASSPTAGGLNNEQFF	TGTGCCAGCAGTCCCACAGCGGGAGGACTCAACAATGAGCAGTTCTTC
TRBV6-4	many	TRBD1	TRBJ1-1	CASSWTGNTEAFF	TGTGCCAGCAGTTGGACAGGGAACACTGAAGCTTTCTTT
TRBV7-2	-	-	TRBJ1-5	CASSQGGMGQPQHF	TGTGCCAGCAGTCAAGGGGGAATGGGTCAGCCCCAGCACTTT
TRBV2	-	-	TRBJ2-3	CASRGGHTQYF	TGTGCCAGCAGGGGAGGCCATACGCAGTATTTT
TRBV5-1	many	TRBD1	TRBJ1-1	CASSPGQGMNTEAFF	TGCGCCAGCAGCCCGGGACAGGGTATGAACACTGAAGCTTTCTTT